Shown below are 15 T cell receptor beta chains from a single sample sequenced in a study of cytomegalovirus exposure and HLA in healthy donors. PCR involved 60 Vbeta and 13 Jbeta primers. The data were produced by immunoSEQ multiplex PCR, yet TCRdb's version contains in-frame clones alone and is incomplete. The repertoire holds over 90,000 clones, with 55% to 75% as singletons. The sequencing input was PBMCs. The receptors derive from a man aged 55 to 70 in good health and CMV-seronegative.

The rearrangement links TRBV5-1 to TRBJ2-1, with 7 bases that match TRBD1. The germline gives CDR1 SGHRS, CDR2 YFSETQ. There are 16 residues in the CDR3. The trim removed 1 base at V and 7 bases at J, leaving 11 bases unmatched. The CDR3 nucleotides are TGCGCCAGCAGCTTGTGGGGTCCGACAGGGTGGAATGAGCAGTTCTTC. Its translation is CASSLWGPTGWNEQFF.

The V gene is TRBV7-2, the J gene TRBJ1-1; 8 bases are shared with TRBD1. V shed 4 bases and J 4 bases; nucleotides not matched to a gene: 5. Looked up from germline, CDR1 is SGHTA and CDR2 is FQGNSA. The CDR3 contains 14 residues. Here the CDR3 reads CASSSTTGGTEAFF. CDR3 bases: TGTGCCAGCAGCTCAACTACAGGGGGCACTGAAGCTTTCTTT.

In DNA form, the CDR3 reads TGTGCCAGCAGTTTGGGGGACAGGGGGACTGCTTTCTTT. Translated: CASSLGDRGTAFF. This chain uses TRBV27 with TRBJ1-1; 11 nucleotides align to TRBD1. Per the germline V gene, CDR1 is MNHEY and CDR2 is SMNVEV (reference sequence). With 3 bases clipped from V and 11 bases from J, the junction kept 5 bases outside the gene matches. The CDR3 has 13 amino acids.

The rearrangement links TRBV6-1 to TRBJ1-5; D may be TRBD1 (6 bases). This CDR3 contains 14 residues. The V end lost 6 bases, the J end lost 6 bases, and 15 bases lay between the germline ends. CDR1 and CDR2 from the germline V gene are MNHNS and SASEGT. CDR3 sequence: CASSVRQAGQPQHF. CDR3 bases: TGTGCCAGCAGCGTAAGACAGGCGGGTCAGCCCCAGCATTTT.

This clone was counted only a few times. The gene calls are TRBV7-9 and TRBJ2-1; 11 bases agree with TRBD2. Germline CDR1 is SEHNR and CDR2 is FQNEAQ (reference sequence). The CDR3 is 18 amino acids. With V trimmed by 4 bases and J by 8 bases, 16 bases remained unmatched. Here the CDR3 reads CASSSSFSGGAQVHEQFF. CDR3 coding DNA: TGTGCCAGCAGCTCCAGTTTTAGCGGGGGGGCTCAAGTACATGAGCAGTTCTTC. Based on the CDR3 plus reference TRBV7-9 and TRBJ2-1, the full variable domain is DTGVSQNPRHKITKRGQNVTFRCDPISEHNRLYWYRQTLGQGPEFLTYFQNEAQLEKSRLLSDRFSAERPKGSFSTLEIQRTEQGDSAMYLCASSSSFSGGAQVHEQFFGPGTRLTVL.

J is TRBJ2-7 and V is TRBV4-1; TRBD2 matches at 8 bases. This CDR3 is 15 amino acids long. The V segment lost 1 base and the J segment 0 bases; nucleotides outside the gene matches: 2. The germline CDR1 and CDR2 sequences are MGHRA and YSYEKL. Here the CDR3 DNA reads TGCGCCAGCAGCCAAGGACTAGCGAACTCCTACGAGCAGTACTTC. Its protein product is CASSQGLANSYEQYF.

The chain links TRBV6-6 to TRBJ2-7; possibly TRBD1 for D (5 bases). Germline V gene data show CDR1 as MNHNY and CDR2 as SVGAGI (reference sequence). Trimming cost V 0 bases and J 3 bases, with 6 bases left between them. CDR3 size: 13 residues. CDR3 protein: CASSYSDSYEQYF. CDR3 nucleotides: TGTGCCAGCAGTTACTCCGACAGCTACGAGCAGTACTTC.

CDR3 nucleotide sequence: TGCGCCAGCAGCTTGAAACCCCTTAGCTACGAGCAGTACTTC. Protein product: CASSLKPLSYEQYF. This chain links TRBV5-1 with TRBJ2-7; D is unclear. CDR1 is SGHRS, CDR2 YFSETQ, per germline. Between the trimmed V and J ends, which lost 1 base and 3 bases, there was a span of 11 bases. The CDR3 is made up of 14 amino acids.

This clone was observed a single time. The gene calls are TRBV9 and TRBJ2-3, with 9 bases aligning to TRBD2. The CDR3 is made up of 15 amino acids. V dropped 0 bases and J dropped 1; count of bases not matched to a gene: 0. CDR1 and CDR2 from the germline V gene are SGDLS and YYNGEE. CDR3 nucleotides: TGTGCCAGCAGCGTAGCTAGCGGGGGCACAGATACGCAGTATTTT. This codes for CASSVASGGTDTQYF. The variable domain in full, with the rest retrieved from reference TRBV9 and TRBJ2-3, is DSGVTQTPKHLITATGQRVTLRCSPRSGDLSVYWYQQSLDQGLQFLIQYYNGEERAKGNILERFSAQQFPDLHSELNLSSLELGDSALYFCASSVASGGTDTQYFGPGTRLTVL.

V usage is TRBV5-4 and J usage is TRBJ2-5, with 9 bases identical to TRBD1. Germline CDR1 is SGHNT and CDR2 is YYREEE (reference sequence). This CDR3 region has 15 residues. V lost 2 bases to trimming and J lost 4 bases; unmatched junction nucleotides: 6. Here the CDR3 DNA reads TGTGCCAGCAGCTTAAACAGGGGGCGATCAGAGACCCAGTACTTC. Translating it yields CASSLNRGRSETQYF.

The rearrangement links TRBV10-3 to TRBJ2-1; no clear D. V shed 0 bases and J shed 5 bases, with 14 bases lying between them. The CDR3 runs 16 residues. From germline, CDR1 is ENHRY and CDR2 SYGVKD. CDR3 sequence reads: CAISESTQNYDNEQFF. The CDR3 DNA reads TGTGCCATCAGTGAGTCGACTCAAAACTACGACAATGAGCAGTTCTTC.

The chain is built from TRBV19 and TRBJ1-4; TRBD1 matches 9 bases. Germline V lookup: CDR1 LNHDA, CDR2 SQIVND (reference sequence). V trimming: 8 bases; J trimming: 5 bases; junction bases outside the gene matches: 3. The CDR3 length is 13 residues. In DNA form, the CDR3 reads TGTGCCAGTGCTGGACAGGGGAATGAAAAACTGTTTTTT. The encoded protein is CASAGQGNEKLFF.

This clone was detected only once. This sequence joins TRBV6-1 and TRBJ2-7, with 10 positions matching TRBD1. Losses at the gene ends were 6 bases for V and 5 bases for J; bases not matched to a gene: 4. The CDR3 has 13 residues. The germline V gene has CDR1 MNHNS and CDR2 SASEGT. CDR3: CASSWTGGNEQYF. The DNA of the CDR3 is TGTGCCAGCAGCTGGACAGGGGGTAACGAGCAGTACTTC.

The chain employs TRBV9 and TRBJ2-3, with TRBD1 identical over 7 bases. Germline assignment: CDR1 SGDLS and CDR2 YYNGEE. J gave up 4 bases and V 2 bases, and 10 bases lay outside the gene matches. The CDR3 covers 16 residues. The chain's CDR3 is CASSVDRAAPPDTQYF. DNA of the CDR3: TGTGCCAGCAGCGTTGACAGGGCCGCACCCCCAGATACGCAGTATTTT.

The chain employs TRBV2 and TRBJ1-6, with D perhaps TRBD1 (6 bases). Germline V gives CDR1 SNHLY, CDR2 FYNNEI. The V end was cut by 6 bases, the J end by 5 bases, with 14 bases between. The CDR3 is 15 amino acids. This CDR3 reads CASSVTGSNNSPLHF. In nucleotides, the CDR3 is TGTGCCAGCAGCGTCACAGGGTCTAATAATTCACCCCTCCACTTT.